Ten or more counts support the clone carrying this TCR beta chain. This sample stems from a study of molecular identifiers for immune sequencing clone quantification. The overall study: In replicates, the authors split RNA from approximately 20,000 or 98,000 naive CD8 cells five ways and sequenced four.

Via MiXCR, TCRdb re-called the PCR reads, giving one row per CDR3 protein. The profile shows some 96,000 distinct CDR3 sequences, 20% to 25% of them singletons. Sorted naive CD8 T cells were those defined as CD8+CD4-CCR7+CD45RA+. Germline V lookup: CDR1 DFQATT, CDR2 SNEGSKA (reference sequence). Losses at the gene ends were 6 bases for V and 3 bases for J; bases not matched to a gene: 6. This CDR3 is 13 amino acids long. The chain links TRBV20-1 to TRBJ2-7; 9 nucleotides agree with TRBD1. The TCR sequence derives from a human donor in good health. Some libraries in this study had Jurkat cell RNA spiked in. Input material: naive CD8+ T cells from blood, with Jurkat cell RNA spiked in. Noted subset: FACS-sorted CD8+CD4-CCR7+CD45RA+ naive T cells. The CDR3 DNA reads TGCAGTGCGAGGGGACAGGGTAGCTACGAGCAGTACTTC. Amino acids: CSARGQGSYEQYF.